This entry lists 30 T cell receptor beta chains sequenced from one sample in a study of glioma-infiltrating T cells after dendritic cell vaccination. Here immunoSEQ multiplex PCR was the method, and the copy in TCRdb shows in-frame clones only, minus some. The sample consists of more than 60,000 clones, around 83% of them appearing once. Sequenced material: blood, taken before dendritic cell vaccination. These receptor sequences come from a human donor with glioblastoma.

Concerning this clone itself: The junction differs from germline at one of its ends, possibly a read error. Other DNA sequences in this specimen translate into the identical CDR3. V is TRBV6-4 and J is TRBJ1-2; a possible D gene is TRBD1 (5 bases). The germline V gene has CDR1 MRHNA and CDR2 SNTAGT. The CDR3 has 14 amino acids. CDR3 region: CASSDSGGVYGYTF. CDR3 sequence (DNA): TGCGCCAGCAGTGACTCCGGGGGAGTCTATGGCTACACCTTC.

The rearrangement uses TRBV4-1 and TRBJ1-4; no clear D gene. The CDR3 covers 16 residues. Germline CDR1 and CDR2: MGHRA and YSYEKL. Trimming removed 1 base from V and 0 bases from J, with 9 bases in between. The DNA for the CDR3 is TGCGCCAGCAGCCAAGGGCACAAAGCAACTAATGAAAAACTGTTTTTT. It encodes CASSQGHKATNEKLFF.

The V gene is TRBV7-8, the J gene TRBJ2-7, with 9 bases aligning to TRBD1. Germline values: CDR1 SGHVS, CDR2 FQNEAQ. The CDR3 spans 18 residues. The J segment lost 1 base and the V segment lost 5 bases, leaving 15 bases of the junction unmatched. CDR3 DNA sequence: TGTGCCAGCAGCCTTAGGGGTGGTATGGGGACAGGGTCCTACGAGCAGTACTTC. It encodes CASSLRGGMGTGSYEQYF.

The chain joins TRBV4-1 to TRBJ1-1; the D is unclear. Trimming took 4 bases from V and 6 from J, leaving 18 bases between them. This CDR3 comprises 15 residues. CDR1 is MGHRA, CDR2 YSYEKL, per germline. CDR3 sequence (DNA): TGCGCCAGCAGCCCCGAAACCCGAGGAGTTGCTGAAGCTTTCTTT. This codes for CASSPETRGVAEAFF.

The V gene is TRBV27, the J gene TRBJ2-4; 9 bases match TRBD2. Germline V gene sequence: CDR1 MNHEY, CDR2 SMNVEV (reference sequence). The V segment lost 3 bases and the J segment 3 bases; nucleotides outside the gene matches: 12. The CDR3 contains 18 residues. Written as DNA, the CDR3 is TGTGCCAGCAGTTTTCTCGTGGGCGGGGGGGCGGGCAAAAACATTCAGTACTTC. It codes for CASSFLVGGGAGKNIQYF.

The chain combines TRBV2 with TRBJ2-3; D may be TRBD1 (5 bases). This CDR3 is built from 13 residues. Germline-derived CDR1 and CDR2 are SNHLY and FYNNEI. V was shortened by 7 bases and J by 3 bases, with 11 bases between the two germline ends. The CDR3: CASTVGATDTQYF. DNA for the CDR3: TGTGCCAGCACCGTTGGGGCGACAGATACGCAGTATTTT. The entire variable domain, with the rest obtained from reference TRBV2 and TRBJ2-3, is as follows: EPEVTQTPSHQVTQMGQEVILRCVPISNHLYFYWYRQILGQKVEFLVSFYNNEISEKSEIFDDQFSVERPDGSNFTLKIRSTKLEDSAMYFCASTVGATDTQYFGPGTRLTVL.

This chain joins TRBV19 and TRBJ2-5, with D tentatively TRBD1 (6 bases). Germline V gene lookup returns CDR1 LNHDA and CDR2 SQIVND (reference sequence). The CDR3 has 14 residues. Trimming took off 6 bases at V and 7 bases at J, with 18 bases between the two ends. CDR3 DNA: TGTGCCAGTAGACAAGGGACACGAGAGGTGACCCAGTACTTC. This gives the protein CASRQGTREVTQYF.

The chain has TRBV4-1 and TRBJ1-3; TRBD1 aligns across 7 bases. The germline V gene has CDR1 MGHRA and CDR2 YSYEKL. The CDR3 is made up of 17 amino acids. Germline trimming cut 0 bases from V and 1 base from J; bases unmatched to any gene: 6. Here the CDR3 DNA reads TGCGCCAGCAGCCAAGATGGGGACAGACCGTCTGGAAACACCATATATTTT. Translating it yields CASSQDGDRPSGNTIYF.

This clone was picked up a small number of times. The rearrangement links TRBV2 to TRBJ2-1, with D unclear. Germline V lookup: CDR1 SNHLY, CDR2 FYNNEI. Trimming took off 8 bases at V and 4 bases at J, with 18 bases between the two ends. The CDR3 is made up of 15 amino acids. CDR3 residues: CASGSMLGTYNEQFF. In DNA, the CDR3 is TGTGCCAGCGGATCGATGCTAGGAACTTACAATGAGCAGTTCTTC.

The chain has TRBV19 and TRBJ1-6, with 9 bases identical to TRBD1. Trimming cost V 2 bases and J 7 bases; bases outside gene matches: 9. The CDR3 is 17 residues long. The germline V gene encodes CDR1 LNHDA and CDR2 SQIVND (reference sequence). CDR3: CASSIRRTGAKNSPLHF. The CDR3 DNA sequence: TGTGCCAGTAGTATACGTCGGACAGGGGCAAAGAATTCACCCCTCCACTTT.

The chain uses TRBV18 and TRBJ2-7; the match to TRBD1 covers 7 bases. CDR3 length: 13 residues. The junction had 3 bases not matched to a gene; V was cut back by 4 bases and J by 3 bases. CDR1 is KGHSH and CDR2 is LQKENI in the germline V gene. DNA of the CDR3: TGTGCCAGCTCACTCGGACAGGACTACGAGCAGTACTTC. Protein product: CASSLGQDYEQYF.

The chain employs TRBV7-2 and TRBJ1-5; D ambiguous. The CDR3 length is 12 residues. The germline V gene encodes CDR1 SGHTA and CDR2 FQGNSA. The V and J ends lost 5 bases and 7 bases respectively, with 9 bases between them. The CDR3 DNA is TGTGCCAGCAGCCTACCGGGACAGCCCCAGCATTTT. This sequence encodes CASSLPGQPQHF.

The CDR3 nucleotides are TGCGCCAGCAGCGGTGCTAATGAGCAGTTCTTC. As protein: CASSGANEQFF. The chain has TRBV10-1 and TRBJ2-1; D unclear. Looked up from germline, CDR1 is WNHNN and CDR2 is SYGVQD (reference sequence). Trimming took 6 bases from V and 7 from J, leaving 7 bases between them. This CDR3 spans 11 amino acids.

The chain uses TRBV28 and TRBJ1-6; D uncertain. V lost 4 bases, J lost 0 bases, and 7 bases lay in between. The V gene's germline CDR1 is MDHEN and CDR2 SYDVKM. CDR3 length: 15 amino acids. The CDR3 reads CASSSQNSYNSPLHF. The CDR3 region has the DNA TGTGCCAGCAGTTCCCAAAACTCCTATAATTCACCCCTCCACTTT.

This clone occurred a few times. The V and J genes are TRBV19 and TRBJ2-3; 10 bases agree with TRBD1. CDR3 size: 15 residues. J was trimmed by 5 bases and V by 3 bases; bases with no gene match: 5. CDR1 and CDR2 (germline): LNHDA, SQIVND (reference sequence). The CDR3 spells CASSIVGQGIDTQYF. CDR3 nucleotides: TGTGCCAGTAGTATTGTGGGACAGGGGATAGATACGCAGTATTTT. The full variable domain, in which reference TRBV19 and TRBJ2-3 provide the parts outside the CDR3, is DGGITQSPKYLFRKEGQNVTLSCEQNLNHDAMYWYRQDPGQGLRLIYYSQIVNDFQKGDIAEGYSVSREKKESFPLTVTSAQKNPTAFYLCASSIVGQGIDTQYFGPGTRLTVL.

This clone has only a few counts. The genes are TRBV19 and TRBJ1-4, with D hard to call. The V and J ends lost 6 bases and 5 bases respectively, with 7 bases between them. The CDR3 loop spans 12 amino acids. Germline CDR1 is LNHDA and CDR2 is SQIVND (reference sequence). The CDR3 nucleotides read TGTGCCAGTAGATGGAGGAATGAAAAACTGTTTTTT. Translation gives CASRWRNEKLFF.

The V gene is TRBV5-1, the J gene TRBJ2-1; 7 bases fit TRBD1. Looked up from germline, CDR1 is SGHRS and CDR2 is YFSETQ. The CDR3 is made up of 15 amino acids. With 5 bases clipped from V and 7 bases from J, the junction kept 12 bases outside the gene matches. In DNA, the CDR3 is TGCGCCAGCAGTGAGACAGGGTCACAGTCAAATGAGCAGTTCTTC. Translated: CASSETGSQSNEQFF.

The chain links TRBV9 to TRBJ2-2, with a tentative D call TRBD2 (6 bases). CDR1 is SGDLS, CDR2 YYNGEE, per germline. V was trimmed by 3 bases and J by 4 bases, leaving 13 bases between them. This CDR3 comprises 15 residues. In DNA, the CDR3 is TGTGCCAGCAGCGCTGGGCGGGGTGGCACCGGGGAGCTGTTTTTT. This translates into CASSAGRGGTGELFF.

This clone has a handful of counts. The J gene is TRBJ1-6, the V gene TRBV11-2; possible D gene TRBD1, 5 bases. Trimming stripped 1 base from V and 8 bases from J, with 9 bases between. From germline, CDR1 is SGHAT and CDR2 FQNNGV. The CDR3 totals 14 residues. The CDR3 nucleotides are TGTGCCAGCAGCTTAGGCCGGGGGGATTCACCCCTCCACTTT. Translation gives CASSLGRGDSPLHF.

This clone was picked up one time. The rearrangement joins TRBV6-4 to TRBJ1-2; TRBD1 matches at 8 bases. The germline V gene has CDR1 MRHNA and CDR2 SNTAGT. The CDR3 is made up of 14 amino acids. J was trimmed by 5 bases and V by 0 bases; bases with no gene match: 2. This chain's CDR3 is CASSDSNRGYGYTF. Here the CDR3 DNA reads TGTGCCAGCAGTGACTCGAACAGGGGGTATGGCTACACCTTC.

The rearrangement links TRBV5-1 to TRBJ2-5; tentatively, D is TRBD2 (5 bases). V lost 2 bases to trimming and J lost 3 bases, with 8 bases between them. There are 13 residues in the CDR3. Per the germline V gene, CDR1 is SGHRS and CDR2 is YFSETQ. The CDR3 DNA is TGCGCCAGCAGCTTTTCCGGGGAAGAGACCCAGTACTTC. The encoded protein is CASSFSGEETQYF.

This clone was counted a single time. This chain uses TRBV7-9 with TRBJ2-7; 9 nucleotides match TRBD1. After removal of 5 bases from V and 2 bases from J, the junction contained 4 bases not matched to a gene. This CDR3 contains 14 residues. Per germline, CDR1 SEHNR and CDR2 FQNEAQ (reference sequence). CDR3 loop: CASSARDRAYEQYF. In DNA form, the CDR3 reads TGTGCCAGCAGCGCCAGGGACAGGGCCTACGAGCAGTACTTC.

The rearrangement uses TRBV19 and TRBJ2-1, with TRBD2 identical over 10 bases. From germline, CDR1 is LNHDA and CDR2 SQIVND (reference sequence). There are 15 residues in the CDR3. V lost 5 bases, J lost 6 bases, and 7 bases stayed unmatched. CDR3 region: CASSWGLAGANEQFF. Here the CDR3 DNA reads TGTGCCAGTAGTTGGGGGCTAGCGGGGGCCAATGAGCAGTTCTTC. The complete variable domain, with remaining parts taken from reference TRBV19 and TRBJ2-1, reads DGGITQSPKYLFRKEGQNVTLSCEQNLNHDAMYWYRQDPGQGLRLIYYSQIVNDFQKGDIAEGYSVSREKKESFPLTVTSAQKNPTAFYLCASSWGLAGANEQFFGPGTRLTVL.

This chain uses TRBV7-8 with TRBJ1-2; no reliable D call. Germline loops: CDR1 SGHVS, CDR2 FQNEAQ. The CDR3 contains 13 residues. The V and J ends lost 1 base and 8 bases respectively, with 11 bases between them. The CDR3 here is CASSLGARRGYTF. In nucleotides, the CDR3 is TGTGCCAGCAGCTTAGGGGCGCGGAGGGGCTACACCTTC. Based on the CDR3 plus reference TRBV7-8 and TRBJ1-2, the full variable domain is GAGVSQSPRYKVAKRGQDVALRCDPISGHVSLFWYQQALGQGPEFLTYFQNEAQLDKSGLPSDRFFAERPEGSVSTLKIQRTQQEDSAVYLCASSLGARRGYTFGSGTRLTVV.

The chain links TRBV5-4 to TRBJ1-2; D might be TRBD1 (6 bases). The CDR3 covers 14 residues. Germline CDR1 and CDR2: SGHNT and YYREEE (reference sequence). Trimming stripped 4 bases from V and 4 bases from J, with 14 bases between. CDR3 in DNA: TGTGCCAGCAGCCCGCAGGGGCTCAGCTATGGCTACACCTTC. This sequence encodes CASSPQGLSYGYTF.

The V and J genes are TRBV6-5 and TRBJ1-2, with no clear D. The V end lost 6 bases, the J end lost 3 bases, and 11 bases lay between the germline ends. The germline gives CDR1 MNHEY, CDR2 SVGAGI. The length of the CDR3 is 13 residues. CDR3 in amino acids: CASRTGRDYGYTF. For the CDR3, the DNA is TGTGCCAGCAGAACGGGAAGGGACTATGGCTACACCTTC.

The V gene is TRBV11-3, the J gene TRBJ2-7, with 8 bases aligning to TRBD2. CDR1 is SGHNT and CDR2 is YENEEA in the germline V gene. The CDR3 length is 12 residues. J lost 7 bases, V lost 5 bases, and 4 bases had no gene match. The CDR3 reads CASSNSGEEQYF. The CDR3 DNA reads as TGTGCCAGCAGCAATAGCGGGGAGGAGCAGTACTTC. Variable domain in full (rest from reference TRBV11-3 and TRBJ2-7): EAGVVQSPRYKIIEKKQPVAFWCNPISGHNTLYWYLQNLGQGPELLIRYENEEAVDDSQLPKDRFSAERLKGVDSTLKIQPAELGDSAVYLCASSNSGEEQYFGPGTRLTVT.

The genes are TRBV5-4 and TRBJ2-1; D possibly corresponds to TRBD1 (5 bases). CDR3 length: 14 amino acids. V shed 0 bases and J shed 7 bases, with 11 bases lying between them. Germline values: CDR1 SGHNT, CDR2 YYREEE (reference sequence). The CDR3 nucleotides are TGTGCCAGCAGCTTGGAGGGGCCCAGAAATGAGCAGTTCTTC. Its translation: CASSLEGPRNEQFF.

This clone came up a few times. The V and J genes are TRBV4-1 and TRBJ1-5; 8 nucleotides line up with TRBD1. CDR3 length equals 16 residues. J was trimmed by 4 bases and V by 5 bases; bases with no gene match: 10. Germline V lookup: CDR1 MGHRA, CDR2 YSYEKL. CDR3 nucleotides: TGCGCCAGCAGCGACCCCAGGGGGCCTCTGAATCAGCCCCAGCATTTT. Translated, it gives CASSDPRGPLNQPQHF.

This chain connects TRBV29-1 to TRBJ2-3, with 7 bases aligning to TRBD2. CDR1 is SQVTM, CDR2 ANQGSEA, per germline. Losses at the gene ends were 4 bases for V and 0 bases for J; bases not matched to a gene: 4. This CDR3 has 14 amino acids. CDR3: CSVAAGVSTDTQYF. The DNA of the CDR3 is TGCAGCGTTGCCGCGGGGGTAAGCACAGATACGCAGTATTTT.